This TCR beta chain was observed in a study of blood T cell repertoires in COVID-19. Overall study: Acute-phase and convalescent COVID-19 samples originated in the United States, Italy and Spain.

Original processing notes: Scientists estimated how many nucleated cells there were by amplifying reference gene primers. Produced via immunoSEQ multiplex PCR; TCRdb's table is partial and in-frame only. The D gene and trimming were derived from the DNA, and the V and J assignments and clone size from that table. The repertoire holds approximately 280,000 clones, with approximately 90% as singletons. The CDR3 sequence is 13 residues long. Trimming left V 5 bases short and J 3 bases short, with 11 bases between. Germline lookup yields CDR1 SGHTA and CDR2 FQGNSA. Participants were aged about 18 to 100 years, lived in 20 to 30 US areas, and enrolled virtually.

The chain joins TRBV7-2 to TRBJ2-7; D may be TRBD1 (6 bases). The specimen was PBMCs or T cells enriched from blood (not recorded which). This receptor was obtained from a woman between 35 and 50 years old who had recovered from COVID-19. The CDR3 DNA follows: TGTGCCAGCAGCGTACGACAGGTCTACGAGCAGTACTTC. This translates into CASSVRQVYEQYF.